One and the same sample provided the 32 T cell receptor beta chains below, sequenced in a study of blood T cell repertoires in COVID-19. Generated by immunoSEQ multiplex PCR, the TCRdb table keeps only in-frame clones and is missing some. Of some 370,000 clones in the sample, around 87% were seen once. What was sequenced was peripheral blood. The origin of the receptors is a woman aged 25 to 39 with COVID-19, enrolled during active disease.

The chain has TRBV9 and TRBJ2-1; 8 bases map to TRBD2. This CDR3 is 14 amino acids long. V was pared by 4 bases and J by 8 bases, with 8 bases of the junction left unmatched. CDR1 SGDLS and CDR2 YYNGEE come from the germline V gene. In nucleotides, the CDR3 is TGTGCCAGCAGCACCGGACTAGCAGGCCATGAGCAGTTCTTC. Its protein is CASSTGLAGHEQFF.

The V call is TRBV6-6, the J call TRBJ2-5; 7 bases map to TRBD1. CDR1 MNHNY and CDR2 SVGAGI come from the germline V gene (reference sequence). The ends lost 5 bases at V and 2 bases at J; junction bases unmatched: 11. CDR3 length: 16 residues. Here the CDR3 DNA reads TGTGCCAGCAGTGGTTCTTGGACAGGACATCAAGAGACCCAGTACTTC. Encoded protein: CASSGSWTGHQETQYF.

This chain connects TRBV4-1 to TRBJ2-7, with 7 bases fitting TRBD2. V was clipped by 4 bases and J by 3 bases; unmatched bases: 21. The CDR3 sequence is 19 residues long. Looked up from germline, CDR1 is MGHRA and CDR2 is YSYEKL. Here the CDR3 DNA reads TGCGCCAGCAGCCTAAGTGGGAGGGGCCAGTTGACTAGTTTCTACGAGCAGTACTTC. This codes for CASSLSGRGQLTSFYEQYF.

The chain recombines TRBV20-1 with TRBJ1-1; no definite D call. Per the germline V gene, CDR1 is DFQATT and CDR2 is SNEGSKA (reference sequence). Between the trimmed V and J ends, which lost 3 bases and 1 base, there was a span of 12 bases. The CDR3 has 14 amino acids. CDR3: CSASWAFENTEAFF. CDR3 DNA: TGCAGTGCTAGTTGGGCGTTCGAGAACACTGAAGCTTTCTTT.

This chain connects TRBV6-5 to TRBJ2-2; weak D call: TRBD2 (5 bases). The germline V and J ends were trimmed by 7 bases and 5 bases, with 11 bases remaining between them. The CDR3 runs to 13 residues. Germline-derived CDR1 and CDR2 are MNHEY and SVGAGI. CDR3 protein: CASNRGRTGELFF. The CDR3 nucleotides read TGTGCCAGCAATCGAGGGCGGACCGGGGAGCTGTTTTTT.

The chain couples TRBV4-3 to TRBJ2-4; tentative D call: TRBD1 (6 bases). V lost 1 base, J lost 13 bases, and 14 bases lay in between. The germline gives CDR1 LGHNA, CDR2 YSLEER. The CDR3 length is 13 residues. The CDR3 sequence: CASSQARDRPQYF. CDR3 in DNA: TGCGCCAGCAGCCAAGCTCGAGACAGGCCCCAGTACTTC.

CDR3 coding DNA: TGTGCCAGCAGCGTAGTAGATGGGGGGGCAGATACGCAGTATTTT. Translation: CASSVVDGGADTQYF. The chain combines TRBV9 with TRBJ2-3, with TRBD2 matching over 7 bases. CDR3 size: 15 residues. V was clipped by 0 bases and J by 4 bases; unmatched bases: 5. CDR1 SGDLS and CDR2 YYNGEE come from the germline V gene.

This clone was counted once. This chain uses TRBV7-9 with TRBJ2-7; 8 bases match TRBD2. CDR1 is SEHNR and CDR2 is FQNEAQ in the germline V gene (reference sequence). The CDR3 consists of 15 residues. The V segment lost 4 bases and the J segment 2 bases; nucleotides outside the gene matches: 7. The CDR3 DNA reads TGTGCCAGCAGCTCAGGACTAGCCCAGACCTACGAGCAGTACTTC. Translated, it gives CASSSGLAQTYEQYF. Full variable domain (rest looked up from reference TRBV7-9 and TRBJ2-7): DTGVSQNPRHKITKRGQNVTFRCDPISEHNRLYWYRQTLGQGPEFLTYFQNEAQLEKSRLLSDRFSAERPKGSFSTLEIQRTEQGDSAMYLCASSSGLAQTYEQYFGPGTRLTVT.

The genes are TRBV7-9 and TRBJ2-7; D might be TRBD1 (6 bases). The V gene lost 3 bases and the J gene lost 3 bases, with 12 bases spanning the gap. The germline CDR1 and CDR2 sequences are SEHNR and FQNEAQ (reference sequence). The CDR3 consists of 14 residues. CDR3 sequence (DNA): TGTGCCAGCAGCTTGTCCGGGGACAACTACGAGCAGTACTTC. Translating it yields CASSLSGDNYEQYF.

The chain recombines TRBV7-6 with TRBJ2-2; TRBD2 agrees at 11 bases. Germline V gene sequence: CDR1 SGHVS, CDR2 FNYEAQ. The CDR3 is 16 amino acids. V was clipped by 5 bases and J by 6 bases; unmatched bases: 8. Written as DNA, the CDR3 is TGTGCCAGCAGCGATTTAGCGGGAGGGAAGGCCGGGGAGCTGTTTTTT. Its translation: CASSDLAGGKAGELFF.

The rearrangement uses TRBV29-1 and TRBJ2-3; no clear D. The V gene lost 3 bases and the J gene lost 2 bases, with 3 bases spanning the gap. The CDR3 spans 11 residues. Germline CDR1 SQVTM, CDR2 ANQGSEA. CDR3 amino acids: CSVDSTDTQYF. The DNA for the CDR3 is TGCAGCGTTGACTCCACAGATACGCAGTATTTT.

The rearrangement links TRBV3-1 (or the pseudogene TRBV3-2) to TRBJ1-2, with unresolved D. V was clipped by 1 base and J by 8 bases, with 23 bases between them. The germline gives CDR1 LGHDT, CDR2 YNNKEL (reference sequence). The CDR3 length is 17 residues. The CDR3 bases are TGTGCCAGCAGCCAAGGGGTGAGGTTCCTACCTGTGTGGGGCTACACCTTC. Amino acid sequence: CASSQGVRFLPVWGYTF.

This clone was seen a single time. This chain's CDR3 is CASSYEVREGYTF. CDR3 in DNA: TGTGCCAGCAGTTACGAAGTCCGGGAGGGCTACACCTTC. The genes are TRBV6-2 or TRBV6-3 and TRBJ1-2, with D hard to call. Per the germline V gene, CDR1 is MNHEY and CDR2 is SVGEGT. V was trimmed by 2 bases and J by 8 bases, leaving 12 bases between them. This CDR3 is built from 13 residues.

CDR3 in DNA: TGTGCCAGCAACCCTTGGGACAGCCCGAACACCGGGGAGCTGTTTTTT. This translates into CASNPWDSPNTGELFF. This chain uses TRBV28 with TRBJ2-2, with 7 bases aligning to TRBD1. CDR1 MDHEN and CDR2 SYDVKM come from the germline V gene. The CDR3 extends over 16 amino acids. V lost 7 bases and J lost 0; bases outside the gene matches: 8.

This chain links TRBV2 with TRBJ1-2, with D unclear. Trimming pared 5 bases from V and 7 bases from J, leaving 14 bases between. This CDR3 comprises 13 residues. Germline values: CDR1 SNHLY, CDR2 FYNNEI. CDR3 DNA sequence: TGTGCCAGCAGTATTATATTAGAGGGTGGCTACACCTTC. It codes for CASSIILEGGYTF.

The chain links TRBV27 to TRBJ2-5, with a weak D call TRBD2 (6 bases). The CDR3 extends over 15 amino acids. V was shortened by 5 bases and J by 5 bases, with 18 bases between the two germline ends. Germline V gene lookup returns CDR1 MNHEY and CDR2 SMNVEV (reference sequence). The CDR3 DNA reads TGTGCCAGCAGTCGGGACTGGCTTGGTAGGGAGACCCAGTACTTC. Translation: CASSRDWLGRETQYF.

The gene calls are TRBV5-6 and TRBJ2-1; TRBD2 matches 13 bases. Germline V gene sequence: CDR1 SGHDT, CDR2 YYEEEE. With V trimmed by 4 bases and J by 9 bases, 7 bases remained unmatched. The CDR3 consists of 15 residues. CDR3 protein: CASSTLAGGPGEQFF. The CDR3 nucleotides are TGTGCCAGCAGCACACTAGCGGGAGGGCCTGGTGAGCAGTTCTTC.

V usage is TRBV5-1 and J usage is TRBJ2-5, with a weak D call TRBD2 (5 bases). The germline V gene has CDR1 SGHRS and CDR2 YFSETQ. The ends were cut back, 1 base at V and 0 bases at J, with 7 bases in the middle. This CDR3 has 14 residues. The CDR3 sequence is CASSLYGNQETQYF. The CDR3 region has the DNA TGCGCCAGCAGCTTGTACGGGAACCAAGAGACCCAGTACTTC.

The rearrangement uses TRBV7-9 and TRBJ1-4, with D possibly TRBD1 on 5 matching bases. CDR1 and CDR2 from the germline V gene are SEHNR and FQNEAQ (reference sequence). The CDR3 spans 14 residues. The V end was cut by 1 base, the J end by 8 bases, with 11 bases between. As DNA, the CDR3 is TGTGCCAGCAGCTTAGTTGGGGGAGGCGAAAAACTGTTTTTT. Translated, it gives CASSLVGGGEKLFF. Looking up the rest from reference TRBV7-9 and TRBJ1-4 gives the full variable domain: DTGVSQNPRHKITKRGQNVTFRCDPISEHNRLYWYRQTLGQGPEFLTYFQNEAQLEKSRLLSDRFSAERPKGSFSTLEIQRTEQGDSAMYLCASSLVGGGEKLFFGSGTQLSVL.

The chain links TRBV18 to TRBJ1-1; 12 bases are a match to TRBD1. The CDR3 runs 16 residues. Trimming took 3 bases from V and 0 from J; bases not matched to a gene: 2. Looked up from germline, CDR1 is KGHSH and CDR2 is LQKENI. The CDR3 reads CASSPGQGALNTEAFF. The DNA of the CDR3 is TGTGCCAGCTCACCGGGACAGGGGGCTCTGAACACTGAAGCTTTCTTT.

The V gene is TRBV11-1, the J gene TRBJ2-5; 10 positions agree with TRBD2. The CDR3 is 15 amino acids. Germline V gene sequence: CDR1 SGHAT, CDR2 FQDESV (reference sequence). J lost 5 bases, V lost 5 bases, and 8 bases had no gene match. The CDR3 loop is CASSPQGLASETQYF. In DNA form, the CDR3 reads TGTGCCAGCAGCCCGCAGGGACTAGCGAGTGAGACCCAGTACTTC. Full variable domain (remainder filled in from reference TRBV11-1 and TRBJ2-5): EAEVAQSPRYKITEKSQAVAFWCDPISGHATLYWYRQILGQGPELLVQFQDESVVDDSQLPKDRFSAERLKGVDSTLKIQPAELGDSAMYLCASSPQGLASETQYFGPGTRLLVL.

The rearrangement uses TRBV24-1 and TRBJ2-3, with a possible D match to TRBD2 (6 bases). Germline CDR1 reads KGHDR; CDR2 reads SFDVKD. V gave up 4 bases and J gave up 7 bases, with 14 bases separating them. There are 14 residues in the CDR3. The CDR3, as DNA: TGTGCCACCAGTGACTGGGACTCCCACCATACGCAGTATTTT. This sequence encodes CATSDWDSHHTQYF.

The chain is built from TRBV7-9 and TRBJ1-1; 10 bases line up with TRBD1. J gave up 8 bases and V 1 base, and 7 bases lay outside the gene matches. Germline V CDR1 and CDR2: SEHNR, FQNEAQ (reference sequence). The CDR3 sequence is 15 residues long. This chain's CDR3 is CASSLVGDRGQEAFF. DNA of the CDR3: TGTGCCAGCAGCTTAGTCGGGGACAGGGGCCAGGAAGCTTTCTTT.

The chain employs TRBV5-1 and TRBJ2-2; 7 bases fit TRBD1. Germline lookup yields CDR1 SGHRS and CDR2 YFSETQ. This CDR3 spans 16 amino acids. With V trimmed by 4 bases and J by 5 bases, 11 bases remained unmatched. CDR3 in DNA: TGCGCCAGCAGCCAGACGTCCGGGACAGTAACCGGGGAGCTGTTTTTT. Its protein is CASSQTSGTVTGELFF. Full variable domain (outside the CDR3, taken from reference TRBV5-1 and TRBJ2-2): KAGVTQTPRYLIKTRGQQVTLSCSPISGHRSVSWYQQTPGQGLQFLFEYFSETQRNKGNFPGRFSGRQFSNSRSEMNVSTLELGDSALYLCASSQTSGTVTGELFFGEGSRLTVL.

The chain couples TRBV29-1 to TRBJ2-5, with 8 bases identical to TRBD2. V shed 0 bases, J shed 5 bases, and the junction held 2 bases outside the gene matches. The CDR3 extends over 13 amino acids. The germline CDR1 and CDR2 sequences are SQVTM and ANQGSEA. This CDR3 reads CSVEDGGRETQYF. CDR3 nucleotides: TGCAGCGTTGAAGACGGCGGGAGGGAGACCCAGTACTTC.

CDR3 coding DNA: TGCGCCAGCAGCTCTAGACAGGGGCGGGACACTGAAGCTTTCTTT. Translation gives CASSSRQGRDTEAFF. The gene calls are TRBV5-1 and TRBJ1-1; 8 nucleotides match TRBD1. Germline V CDR1 and CDR2: SGHRS, YFSETQ. There are 15 residues in the CDR3. Trimming removed 3 bases from V and 3 bases from J; junction bases left unmatched: 7.

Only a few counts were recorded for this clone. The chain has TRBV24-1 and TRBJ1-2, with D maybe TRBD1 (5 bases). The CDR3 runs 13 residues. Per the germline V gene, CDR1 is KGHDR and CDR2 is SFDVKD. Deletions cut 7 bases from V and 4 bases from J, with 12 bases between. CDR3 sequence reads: CATSAGLSYGYTF. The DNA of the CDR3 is TGTGCCACCAGCGCGGGGCTCTCCTATGGCTACACCTTC.

CDR3 bases: TGTGCCAGCAGCCAAGATCGACAGACACTCTATGGCTACACCTTC. Residues: CASSQDRQTLYGYTF. The rearrangement joins TRBV14 to TRBJ1-2, with D maybe TRBD1 (5 bases). V gave up 0 bases and J gave up 4 bases, with 12 bases separating them. The CDR3 contains 15 residues. Looked up from germline, CDR1 is SGHDN and CDR2 is FVKESK.

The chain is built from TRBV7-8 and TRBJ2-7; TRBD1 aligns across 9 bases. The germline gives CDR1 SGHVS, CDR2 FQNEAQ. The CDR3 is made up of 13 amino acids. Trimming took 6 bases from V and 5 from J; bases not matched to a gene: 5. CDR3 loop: CASRRDRVDEQYF. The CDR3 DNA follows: TGTGCCAGCAGGAGGGACAGGGTTGACGAGCAGTACTTC.

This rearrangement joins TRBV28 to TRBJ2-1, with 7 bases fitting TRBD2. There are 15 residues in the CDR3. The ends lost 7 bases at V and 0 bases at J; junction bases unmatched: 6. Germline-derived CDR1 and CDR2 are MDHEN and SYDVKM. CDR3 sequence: CASTEAGLSYNEQFF. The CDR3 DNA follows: TGTGCCAGCACCGAAGCGGGGCTCTCCTACAATGAGCAGTTCTTC.

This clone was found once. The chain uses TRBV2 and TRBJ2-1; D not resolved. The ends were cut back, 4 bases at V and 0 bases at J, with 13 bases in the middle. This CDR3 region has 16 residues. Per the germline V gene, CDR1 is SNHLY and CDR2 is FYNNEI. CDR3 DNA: TGTGCCAGCAGTGGCCTCTCCGGTAGCTCCTACAATGAGCAGTTCTTC. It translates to CASSGLSGSSYNEQFF.

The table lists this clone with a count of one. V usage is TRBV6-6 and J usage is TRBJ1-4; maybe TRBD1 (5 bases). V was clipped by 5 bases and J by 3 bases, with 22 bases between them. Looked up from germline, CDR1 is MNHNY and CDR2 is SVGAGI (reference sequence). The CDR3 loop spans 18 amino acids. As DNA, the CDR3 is TGTGCCAGCAGTCGCTCCCCGGGGGTGAGGTTGGCTAATGAAAAACTGTTTTTT. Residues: CASSRSPGVRLANEKLFF.